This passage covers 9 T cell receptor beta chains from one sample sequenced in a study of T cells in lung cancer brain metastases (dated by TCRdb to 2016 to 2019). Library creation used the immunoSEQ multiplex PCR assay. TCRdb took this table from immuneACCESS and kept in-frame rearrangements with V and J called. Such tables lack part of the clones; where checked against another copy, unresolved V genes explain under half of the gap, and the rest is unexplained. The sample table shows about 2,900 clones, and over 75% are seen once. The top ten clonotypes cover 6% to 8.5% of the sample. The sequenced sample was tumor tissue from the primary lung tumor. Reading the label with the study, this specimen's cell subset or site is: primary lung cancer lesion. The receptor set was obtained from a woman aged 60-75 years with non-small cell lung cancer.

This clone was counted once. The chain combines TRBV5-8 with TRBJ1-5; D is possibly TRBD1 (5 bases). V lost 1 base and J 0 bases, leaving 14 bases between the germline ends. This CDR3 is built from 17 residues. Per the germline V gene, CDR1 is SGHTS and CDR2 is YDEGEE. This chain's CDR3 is CASSLTTGSYSNQPQHF. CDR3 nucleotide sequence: TGTGCCAGCAGCTTGACCACAGGATCCTATAGCAATCAGCCCCAGCATTTT.

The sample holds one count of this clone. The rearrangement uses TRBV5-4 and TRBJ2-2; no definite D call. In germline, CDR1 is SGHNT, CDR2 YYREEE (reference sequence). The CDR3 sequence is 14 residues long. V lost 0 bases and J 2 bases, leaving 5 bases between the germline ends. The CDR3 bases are TGTGCCAGCAGCTTGGACCCCAACACCGGGGAGCTGTTTTTT. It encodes CASSLDPNTGELFF.

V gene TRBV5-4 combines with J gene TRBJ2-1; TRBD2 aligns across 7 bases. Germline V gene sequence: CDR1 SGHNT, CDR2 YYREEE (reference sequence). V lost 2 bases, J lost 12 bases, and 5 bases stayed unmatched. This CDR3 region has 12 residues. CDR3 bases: TGTGCCAGCAGCTTCGGGACGGGGGGGCAGTTCTTC. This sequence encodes CASSFGTGGQFF.

CDR3 nucleotide sequence: TGTGCCAGTGCTACCGGGACTAGAGGTTACGAGCAGTACTTC. Translated, it gives CASATGTRGYEQYF. This sequence joins TRBV19 and TRBJ2-7; TRBD2 matches 8 bases. CDR1 is LNHDA and CDR2 is SQIVND in the germline V gene (reference sequence). V was pared by 8 bases and J by 4 bases, with 10 bases of the junction left unmatched. The CDR3 is 14 residues long. Full variable domain (missing parts from reference TRBV19 and TRBJ2-7): DGGITQSPKYLFRKEGQNVTLSCEQNLNHDAMYWYRQDPGQGLRLIYYSQIVNDFQKGDIAEGYSVSREKKESFPLTVTSAQKNPTAFYLCASATGTRGYEQYFGPGTRLTVT.

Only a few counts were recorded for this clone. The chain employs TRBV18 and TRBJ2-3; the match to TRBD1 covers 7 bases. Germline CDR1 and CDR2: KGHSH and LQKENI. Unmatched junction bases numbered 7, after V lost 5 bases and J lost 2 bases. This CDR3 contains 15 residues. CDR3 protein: CASSFRQGTTDTQYF. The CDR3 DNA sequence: TGTGCCAGCTCATTCCGACAGGGAACCACAGATACGCAGTATTTT. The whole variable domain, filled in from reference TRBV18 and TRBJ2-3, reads NAGVMQNPRHLVRRRGQEARLRCSPMKGHSHVYWYRQLPEEGLKFMVYLQKENIIDESGMPKERFSAEFPKEGPSILRIQQVVRGDSAAYFCASSFRQGTTDTQYFGPGTRLTVL.

CDR3 nucleotides: TGTGCCAGCAGCTTAGTCTCCAACCCTAATGAGCAGTTCTTC. Amino acids: CASSLVSNPNEQFF. This sequence joins TRBV7-2 and TRBJ2-1, with D unresolved. CDR1 is SGHTA and CDR2 is FQGNSA in the germline V gene. Deletions cut 1 base from V and 7 bases from J, with 11 bases between. This CDR3 has 14 amino acids.

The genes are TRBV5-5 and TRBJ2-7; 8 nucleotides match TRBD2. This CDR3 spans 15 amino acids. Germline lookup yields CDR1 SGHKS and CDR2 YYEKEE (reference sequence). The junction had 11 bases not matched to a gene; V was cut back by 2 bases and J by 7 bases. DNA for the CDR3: TGTGCCAGCAGCTTACGGGCGGGGGGCGAGGGGGAGCAGTACTTC. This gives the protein CASSLRAGGEGEQYF.

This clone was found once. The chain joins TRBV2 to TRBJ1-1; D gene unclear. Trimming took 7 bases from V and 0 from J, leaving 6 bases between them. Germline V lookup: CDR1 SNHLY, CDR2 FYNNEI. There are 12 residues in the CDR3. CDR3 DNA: TGTGCCAGCACCCTAATGAACACTGAAGCTTTCTTT. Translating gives CASTLMNTEAFF.

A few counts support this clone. The CDR3 is CASSTAGGRAYNEQFF. For the CDR3, the DNA is TGTGCCAGCAGCACCGCAGGGGGTAGGGCATACAATGAGCAGTTCTTC. The V and J genes are TRBV5-4 and TRBJ2-1; TRBD1 agrees at 7 bases. CDR1 SGHNT and CDR2 YYREEE come from the germline V gene (reference sequence). Germline trimming cut 4 bases from V and 4 bases from J; bases unmatched to any gene: 11. CDR3 length: 16 residues.